This T cell receptor (beta chain) comes out of a study of OX40 agonist ivuxolimab in advanced cancers. General study points: Fewer expanded clones were found on average in CD4+ than in CD8+ T cells. Some nonresponders also had low normalized T-cell clonal expansion.

Data came from immunoSEQ multiplex PCR; TCRdb stores just in-frame clones and leaves some out. The sample yields 80,000 to 100,000 clones, about 90% seen once. In regard to this clone: Its cognate antigen is unknown.

With 3 bases removed from V and 3 bases from J, the gap between germline ends came to 18 bases. Germline V lookup: CDR1 SEHNR, CDR2 FQNEAQ (reference sequence). This CDR3 region has 18 residues. The genes are TRBV7-9 and TRBJ2-6, with D tentatively TRBD1 (5 bases). Source: CD4+ or CD8+ T cells sorted from blood, taken in a trial of the OX40 agonist ivuxolimab. The origin of this receptor is an adult with an advanced solid tumor such as melanoma, head and neck, liver or kidney cancer. The CDR3 region is CASSFTYLTGVGANVLTF. As DNA, the CDR3 is TGTGCCAGCAGCTTTACCTACCTCACAGGAGTTGGGGCCAACGTCCTGACTTTC.